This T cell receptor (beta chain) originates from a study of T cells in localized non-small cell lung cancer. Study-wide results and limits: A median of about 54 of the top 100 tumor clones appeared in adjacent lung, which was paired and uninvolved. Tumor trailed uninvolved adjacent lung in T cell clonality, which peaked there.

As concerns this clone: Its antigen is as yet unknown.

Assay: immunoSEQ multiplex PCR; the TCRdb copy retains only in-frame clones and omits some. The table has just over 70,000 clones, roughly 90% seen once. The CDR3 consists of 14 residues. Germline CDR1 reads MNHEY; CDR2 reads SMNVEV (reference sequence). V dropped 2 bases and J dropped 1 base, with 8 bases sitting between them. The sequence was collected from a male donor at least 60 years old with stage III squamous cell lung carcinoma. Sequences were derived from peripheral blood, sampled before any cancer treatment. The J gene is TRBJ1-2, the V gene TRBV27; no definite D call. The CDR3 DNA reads TGTGCCAGCAGTTTAGCGGCCAATAACTATGGCTACACCTTC. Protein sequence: CASSLAANNYGYTF.